These 4 T cell receptor beta chains were all obtained from the same sample, sequenced in a study of identical twins. TCRdb fed the 5' RACE reads into MiXCR, producing one record per CDR3 protein. The sample has about 660,000 distinct CDR3 sequences; around 8.3% are singletons. The data also belong to a second study, concerning yellow fever vaccine responses in identical twins.

Sequenced sample: PBMCs. Every receptor here comes from a woman aged 18-35 years in good health.

Only a few counts were recorded for this clonotype. The DNA of the CDR3 is TGTGCCAGCAGAGACCTCAGGGGCAATCAGCCCCAGCATTTT. Residues: CASRDLRGNQPQHF. The V and J genes are TRBV12-3 or TRBV12-4 and TRBJ1-5; D is perhaps TRBD1 (5 bases). The CDR3 extends over 14 amino acids. Trimming cost V 6 bases and J 2 bases, with 11 bases left between them.

This clonotype has only a few counts. The V and J genes are TRBV29-1 and TRBJ2-7; D might be TRBD2 (6 bases). The CDR3 length is 13 residues. The V end was cut by 4 bases, the J end by 3 bases, with 13 bases between. CDR1 and CDR2 (germline): SQVTM, ANQGSEA. As DNA, the CDR3 is TGCAGCGTTGCAAGGGAGGAAGACTACGAGCAGTACTTC. Amino acid sequence: CSVAREEDYEQYF.

This clonotype was seen only a few times. V and J are TRBV5-6 and TRBJ2-7; D not certain. Germline V gene data show CDR1 as SGHDT and CDR2 as YYEEEE. CDR3 length: 16 amino acids. The germline V and J ends were trimmed by 2 bases and 1 base, with 16 bases remaining between them. CDR3 sequence: CASSFSPKSWSYEQYF. CDR3 bases: TGTGCCAGCAGCTTCAGTCCCAAATCTTGGTCCTACGAGCAGTACTTC.

The chain carries TRBV7-3 and TRBJ2-1; possibly TRBD1 for D (5 bases). V lost 5 bases and J 0 bases, leaving 11 bases between the germline ends. This CDR3 contains 15 residues. Looked up from germline, CDR1 is SGHTA and CDR2 is FQGTGA. CDR3 nucleotides: TGTGCCAGCAGCGCACAGGTTAGCTCCTACAATGAGCAGTTCTTC. It encodes CASSAQVSSYNEQFF.